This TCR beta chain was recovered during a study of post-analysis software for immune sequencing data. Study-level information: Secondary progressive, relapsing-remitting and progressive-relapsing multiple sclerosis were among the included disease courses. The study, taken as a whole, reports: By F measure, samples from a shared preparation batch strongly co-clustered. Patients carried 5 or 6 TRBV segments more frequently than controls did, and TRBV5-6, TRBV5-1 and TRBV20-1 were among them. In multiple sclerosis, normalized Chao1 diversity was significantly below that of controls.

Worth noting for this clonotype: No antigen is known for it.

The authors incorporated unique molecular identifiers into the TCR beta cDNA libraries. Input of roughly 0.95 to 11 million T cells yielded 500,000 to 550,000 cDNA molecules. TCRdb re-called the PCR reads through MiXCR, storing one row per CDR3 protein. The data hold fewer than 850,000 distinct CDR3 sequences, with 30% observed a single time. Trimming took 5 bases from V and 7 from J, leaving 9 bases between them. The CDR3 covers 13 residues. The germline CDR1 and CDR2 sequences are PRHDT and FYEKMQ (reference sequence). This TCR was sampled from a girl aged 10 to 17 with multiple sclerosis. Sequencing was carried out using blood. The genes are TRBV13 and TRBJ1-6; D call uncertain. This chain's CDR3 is CASSQAPNSPLHF. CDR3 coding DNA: TGTGCCAGCAGCCAGGCTCCGAATTCACCCCTCCACTTT.